One and the same sample provided the 5 T cell receptor beta chains below, sequenced in a study of blood T cells in healthy people across ages. Using a J-beta primer mix together with a sample-barcoded 5' primer, a second PCR was run for about 7 to 12 cycles. TCRdb passed the 5' RACE reads through MiXCR, listing each CDR3 protein once. The sample lists approximately 580,000 distinct CDR3 sequences; approximately 25% were seen once. This same sample was also taken into another study, of T cells of mothers and their children.

The sample comprised blood. These receptors all come from a boy aged 5-17 years in good health.

Worth noting for this clonotype: The junction departs from germline at one end; a sequencing error may be responsible. V usage is TRBV9 and J usage is TRBJ2-5; D remains unclear. The J call is in doubt because the DNA end fits TRBJ2-1 better. The CDR3 length is 15 residues. The germline CDR1 and CDR2 sequences are SGDLS and YYNGEE. The CDR3 protein is CAGSSQAQIINEQFF. The CDR3 DNA reads as TGTGCCGGCAGCTCCCAGGCGCAGATAATAAATGAGCAGTTCTTC.

This clonotype turned up a few times. The chain combines TRBV5-1 with TRBJ2-7; perhaps TRBD1 as D (5 bases). The CDR3 contains 15 residues. The V end was cut by 0 bases, the J end by 2 bases, with 12 bases between. Germline CDR1 and CDR2: SGHRS and YFSETQ. The CDR3 region has the DNA TGCGCCAGCAGCTTGGGGGGCGGACAAACCTACGAGCAGTACTTC. Translation: CASSLGGGQTYEQYF.

This clonotype was detected only a few times. The J gene is TRBJ2-3, the V gene TRBV7-9; D not certain. Germline loops: CDR1 SEHNR, CDR2 FQNEAQ (reference sequence). The ends were cut back, 5 bases at V and 8 bases at J, with 20 bases in the middle. The CDR3 spans 15 residues. The CDR3 region is CASSQLPQPDSTQYF. The DNA of the CDR3 is TGTGCCAGCAGCCAACTCCCCCAACCTGATTCTACGCAGTATTTT.

The genes are TRBV12-3 or TRBV12-4 and TRBJ1-2; 7 nucleotides agree with TRBD1. V lost 4 bases to trimming and J lost 8 bases; unmatched junction nucleotides: 16. The CDR3 covers 16 residues. CDR3 sequence: CASSSLVGQRTGGYTF. The CDR3 DNA reads TGTGCCAGCAGTTCCCTCGTGGGACAGCGAACGGGGGGCTACACCTTC.

J is TRBJ2-7 and V is TRBV20-1, with D hard to call. The CDR3 runs to 13 residues. The germline gives CDR1 DFQATT, CDR2 SNEGSKA (reference sequence). The V gene lost 5 bases and the J gene lost 4 bases, with 15 bases spanning the gap. The CDR3 sequence is CSAAGPTDYEQYF. The CDR3 nucleotides read TGCAGTGCTGCTGGACCGACCGATTACGAGCAGTACTTC.